This TCR beta chain was sequenced during a study of neoadjuvant anti-PD-1 for oral cavity cancer. Study summary: Patients mostly received three to four biweekly nivolumab doses at 3 mg/kg before surgery. Patients without progression received a fourth nivolumab dose around day 43, then surgical resection on days 50-56.

PBMC libraries mostly used about 490 ng of input genomic DNA, with six replicates per sample. The protocol was immunoSEQ multiplex PCR, while the TCRdb copy is restricted to in-frame clones and leaves out a portion. The sample lists some 14,000 clones, 67% occurring once. CDR3 length: 14 residues. Germline CDR1 MDHEN, CDR2 SYDVKM. Trimming cost V 8 bases and J 6 bases, with 18 bases left between them. This sample's time point: after neoadjuvant nivolumab, at surgical resection. The patients had HPV-negative, locally advanced oral cavity squamous cell carcinoma. The sequence derives from a person aged 40 to 85 with oral cavity squamous cell carcinoma. This specimen was PBMCs, taken after nivolumab (anti-PD-1) treatment. The V gene is TRBV28, the J gene TRBJ2-3; D is ambiguous. Here the CDR3 DNA reads TGTGCCAGCCGAACGAGGCTAGGAGTTGATACGCAGTATTTT. Translated: CASRTRLGVDTQYF.